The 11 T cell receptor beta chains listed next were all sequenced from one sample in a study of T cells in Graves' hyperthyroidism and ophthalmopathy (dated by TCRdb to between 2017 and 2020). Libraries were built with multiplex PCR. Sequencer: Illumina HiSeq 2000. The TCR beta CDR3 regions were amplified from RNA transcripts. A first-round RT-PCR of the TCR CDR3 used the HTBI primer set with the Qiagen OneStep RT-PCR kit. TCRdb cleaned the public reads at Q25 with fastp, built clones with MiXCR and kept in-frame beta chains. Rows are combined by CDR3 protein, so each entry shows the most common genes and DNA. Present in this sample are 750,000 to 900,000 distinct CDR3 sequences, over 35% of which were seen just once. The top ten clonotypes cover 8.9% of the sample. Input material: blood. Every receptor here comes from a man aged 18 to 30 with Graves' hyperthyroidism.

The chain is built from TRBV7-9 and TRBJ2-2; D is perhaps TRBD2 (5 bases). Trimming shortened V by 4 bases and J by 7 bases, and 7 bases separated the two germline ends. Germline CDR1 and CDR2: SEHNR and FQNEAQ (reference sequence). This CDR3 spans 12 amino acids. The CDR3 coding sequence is TGTGCCAGCAGCTCCGGGGACGGGGAGCTGTTTTTT. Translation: CASSSGDGELFF.

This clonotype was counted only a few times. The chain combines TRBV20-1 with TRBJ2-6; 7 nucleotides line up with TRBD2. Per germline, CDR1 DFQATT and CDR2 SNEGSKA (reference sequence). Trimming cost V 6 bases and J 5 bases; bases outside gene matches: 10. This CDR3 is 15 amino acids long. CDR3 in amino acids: CSAQEGLDWANVLTF. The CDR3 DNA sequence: TGCAGTGCGCAGGAAGGACTAGATTGGGCCAACGTCCTGACTTTC.

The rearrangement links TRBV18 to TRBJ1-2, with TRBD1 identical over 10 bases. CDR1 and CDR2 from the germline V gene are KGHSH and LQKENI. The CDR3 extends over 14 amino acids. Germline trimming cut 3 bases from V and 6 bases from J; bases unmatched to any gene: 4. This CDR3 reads CASSPETGGHGYTF. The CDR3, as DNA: TGTGCCAGCTCACCCGAGACAGGGGGCCATGGCTACACCTTC.

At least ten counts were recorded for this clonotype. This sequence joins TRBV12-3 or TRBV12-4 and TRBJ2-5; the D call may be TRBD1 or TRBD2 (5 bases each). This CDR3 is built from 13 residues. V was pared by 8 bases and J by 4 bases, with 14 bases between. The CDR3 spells CASSREGRETQYF. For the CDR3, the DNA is TGTGCCAGCTCCCGTGAGGGGCGAGAGACCCAGTACTTC.

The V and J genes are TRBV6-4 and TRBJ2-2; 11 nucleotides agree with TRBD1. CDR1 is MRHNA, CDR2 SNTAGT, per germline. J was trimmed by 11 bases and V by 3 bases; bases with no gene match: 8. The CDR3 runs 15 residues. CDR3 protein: CASSESRTGGDELFF. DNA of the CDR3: TGTGCCAGCAGTGAATCGAGGACAGGGGGCGACGAGCTGTTTTTT.

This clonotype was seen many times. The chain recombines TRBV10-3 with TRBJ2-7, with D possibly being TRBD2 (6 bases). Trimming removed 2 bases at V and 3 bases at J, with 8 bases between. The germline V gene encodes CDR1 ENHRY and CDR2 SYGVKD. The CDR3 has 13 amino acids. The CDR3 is CAISEREDYEQYF. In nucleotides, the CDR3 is TGTGCCATCAGTGAGAGGGAGGACTACGAGCAGTACTTC.

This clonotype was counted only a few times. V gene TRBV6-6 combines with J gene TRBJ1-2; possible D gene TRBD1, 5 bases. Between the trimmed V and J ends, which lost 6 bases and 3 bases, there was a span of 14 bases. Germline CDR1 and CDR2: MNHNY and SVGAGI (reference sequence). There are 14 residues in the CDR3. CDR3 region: CASRDQGSDYGYTF. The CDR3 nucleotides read TGTGCCAGCAGAGACCAGGGTTCGGACTATGGCTACACCTTC.

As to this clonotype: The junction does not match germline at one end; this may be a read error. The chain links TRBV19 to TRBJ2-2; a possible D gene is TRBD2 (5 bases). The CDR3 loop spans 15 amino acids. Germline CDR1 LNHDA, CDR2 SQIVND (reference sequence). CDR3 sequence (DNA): TGTGCCAGTAGTATAGATAGGGCAGGCACCGGGGAGCTGCTTTTT. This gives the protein CASSIDRAGTGELLF.

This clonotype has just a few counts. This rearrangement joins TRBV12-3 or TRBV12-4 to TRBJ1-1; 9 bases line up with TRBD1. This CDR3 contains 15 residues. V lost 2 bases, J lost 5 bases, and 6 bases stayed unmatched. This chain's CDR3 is CASSLPGTGITEAFF. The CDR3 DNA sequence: TGTGCCAGCAGTTTACCGGGGACAGGGATAACTGAAGCTTTCTTT.

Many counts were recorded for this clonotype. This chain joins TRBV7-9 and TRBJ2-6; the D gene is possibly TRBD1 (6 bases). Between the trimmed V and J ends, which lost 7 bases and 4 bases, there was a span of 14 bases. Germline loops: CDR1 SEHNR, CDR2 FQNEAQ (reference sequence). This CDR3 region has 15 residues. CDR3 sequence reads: CASTPLGGGANVLTF. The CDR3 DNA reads TGTGCCAGCACCCCCTTAGGGGGAGGGGCCAACGTCCTGACTTTC.

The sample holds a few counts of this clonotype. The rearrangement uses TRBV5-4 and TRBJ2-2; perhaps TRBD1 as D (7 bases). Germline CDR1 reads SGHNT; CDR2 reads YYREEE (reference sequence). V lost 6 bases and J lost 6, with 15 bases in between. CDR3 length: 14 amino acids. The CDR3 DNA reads TGTGCCAGCACGAACGCCAGGGGGGCCGGGGAGCTGTTTTTT. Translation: CASTNARGAGELFF.